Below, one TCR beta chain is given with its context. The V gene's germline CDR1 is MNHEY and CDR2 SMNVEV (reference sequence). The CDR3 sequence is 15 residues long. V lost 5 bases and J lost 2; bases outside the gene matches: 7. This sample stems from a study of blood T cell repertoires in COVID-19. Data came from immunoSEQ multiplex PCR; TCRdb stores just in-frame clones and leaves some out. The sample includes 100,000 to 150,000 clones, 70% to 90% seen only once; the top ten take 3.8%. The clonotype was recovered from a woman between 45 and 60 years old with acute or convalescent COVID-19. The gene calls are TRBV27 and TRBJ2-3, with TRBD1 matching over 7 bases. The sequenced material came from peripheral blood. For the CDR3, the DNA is TGTGCCAGCAGTCCCCGGGACAGAGACACAGATACGCAGTATTTT. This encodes CASSPRDRDTDTQYF.